This TCR beta chain is from a study of T cells in Graves' hyperthyroidism and ophthalmopathy. The CDR3 extends over 11 amino acids. CDR1 is DFQATT and CDR2 is SNEGSKA in the germline V gene (reference sequence). V lost 6 bases and J 10 bases, leaving 12 bases between the germline ends. The blood sample dates from first hyperthyroidism diagnosis, preceding any ophthalmopathy symptoms. RNA transcripts served as the template for amplifying TCR beta CDR3 regions. With the HTBI primer set, the TCR CDR3 went through a first round of RT-PCR. TCRdb fed the multiplex PCR reads into MiXCR, producing one record per CDR3 protein. The sample carries some 250,000 distinct CDR3 sequences, approximately 14% recorded once. This clonotype was seen many times.

The gene calls are TRBV20-1 and TRBJ1-4; weak D call: TRBD1 (6 bases). The receptor was derived from a woman in her forties or fifties with Graves' hyperthyroidism that later progressed to Graves' ophthalmopathy. The sequenced sample was blood. For the CDR3, the DNA is TGCAGTGCCCCAGGGGTGGGAAAACTGTTTTTT. It yields the protein CSAPGVGKLFF.